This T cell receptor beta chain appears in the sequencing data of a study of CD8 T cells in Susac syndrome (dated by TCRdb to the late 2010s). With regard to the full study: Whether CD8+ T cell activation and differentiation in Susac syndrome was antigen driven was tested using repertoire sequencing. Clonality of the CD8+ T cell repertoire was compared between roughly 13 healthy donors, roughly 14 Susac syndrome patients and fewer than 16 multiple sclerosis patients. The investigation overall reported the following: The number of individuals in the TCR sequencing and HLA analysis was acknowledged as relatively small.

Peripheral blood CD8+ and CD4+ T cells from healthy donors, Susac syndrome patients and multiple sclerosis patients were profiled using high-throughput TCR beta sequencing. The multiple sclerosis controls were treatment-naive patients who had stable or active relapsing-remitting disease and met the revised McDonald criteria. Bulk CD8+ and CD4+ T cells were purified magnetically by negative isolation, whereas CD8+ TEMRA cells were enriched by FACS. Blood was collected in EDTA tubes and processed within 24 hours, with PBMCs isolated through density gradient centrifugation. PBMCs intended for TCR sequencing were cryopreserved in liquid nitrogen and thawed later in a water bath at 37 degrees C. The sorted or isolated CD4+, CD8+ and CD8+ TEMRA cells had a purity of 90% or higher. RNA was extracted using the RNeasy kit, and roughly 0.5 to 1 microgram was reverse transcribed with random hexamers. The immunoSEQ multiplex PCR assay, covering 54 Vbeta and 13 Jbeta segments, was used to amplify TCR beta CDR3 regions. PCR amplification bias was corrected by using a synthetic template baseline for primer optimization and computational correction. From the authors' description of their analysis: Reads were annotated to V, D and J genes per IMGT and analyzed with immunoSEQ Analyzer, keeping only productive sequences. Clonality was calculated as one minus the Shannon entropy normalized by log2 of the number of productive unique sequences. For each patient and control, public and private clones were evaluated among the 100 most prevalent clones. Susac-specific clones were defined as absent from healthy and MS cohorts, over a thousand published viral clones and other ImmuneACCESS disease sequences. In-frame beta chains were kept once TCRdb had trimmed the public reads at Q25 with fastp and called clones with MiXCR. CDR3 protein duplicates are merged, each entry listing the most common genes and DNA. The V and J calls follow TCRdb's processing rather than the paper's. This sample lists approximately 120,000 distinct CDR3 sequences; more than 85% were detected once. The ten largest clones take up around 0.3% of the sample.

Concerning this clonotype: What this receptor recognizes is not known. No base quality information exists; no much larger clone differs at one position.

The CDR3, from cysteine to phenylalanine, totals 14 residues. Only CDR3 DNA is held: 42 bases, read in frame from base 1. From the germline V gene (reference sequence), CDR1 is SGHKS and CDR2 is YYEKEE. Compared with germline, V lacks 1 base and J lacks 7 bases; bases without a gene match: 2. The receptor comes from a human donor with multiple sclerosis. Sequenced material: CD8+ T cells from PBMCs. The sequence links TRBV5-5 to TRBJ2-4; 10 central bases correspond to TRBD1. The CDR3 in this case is CASSLTGQGNIQYF. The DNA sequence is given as TGTGCCAGCAGCTTGACGGGACAGGGGAACATTCAGTACTTC.